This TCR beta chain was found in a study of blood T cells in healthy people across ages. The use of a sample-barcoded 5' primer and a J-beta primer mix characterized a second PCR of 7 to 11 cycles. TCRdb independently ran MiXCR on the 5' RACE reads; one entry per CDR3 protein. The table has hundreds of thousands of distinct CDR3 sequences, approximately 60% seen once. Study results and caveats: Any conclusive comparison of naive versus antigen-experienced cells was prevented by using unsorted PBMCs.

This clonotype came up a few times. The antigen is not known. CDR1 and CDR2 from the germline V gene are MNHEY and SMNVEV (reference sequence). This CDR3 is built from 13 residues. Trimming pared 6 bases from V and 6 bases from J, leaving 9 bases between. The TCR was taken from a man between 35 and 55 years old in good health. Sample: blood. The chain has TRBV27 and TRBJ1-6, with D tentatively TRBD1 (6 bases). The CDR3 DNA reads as TGTGCCAGCAGCGGACAGATTAATTCACCCCTCCACTTT. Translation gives CASSGQINSPLHF.